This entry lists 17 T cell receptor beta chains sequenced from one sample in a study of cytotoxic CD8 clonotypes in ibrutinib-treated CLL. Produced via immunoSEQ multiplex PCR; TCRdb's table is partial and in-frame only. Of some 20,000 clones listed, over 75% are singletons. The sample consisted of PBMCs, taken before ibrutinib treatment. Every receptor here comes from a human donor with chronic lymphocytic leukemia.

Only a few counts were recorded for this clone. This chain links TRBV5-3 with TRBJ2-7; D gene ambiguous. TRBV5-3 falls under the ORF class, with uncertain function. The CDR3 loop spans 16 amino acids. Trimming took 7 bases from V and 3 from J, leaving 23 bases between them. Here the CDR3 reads CARARPQPRKVYEQYF. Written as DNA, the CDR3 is TGTGCCAGAGCCAGGCCTCAACCACGGAAAGTCTACGAGCAGTACTTC.

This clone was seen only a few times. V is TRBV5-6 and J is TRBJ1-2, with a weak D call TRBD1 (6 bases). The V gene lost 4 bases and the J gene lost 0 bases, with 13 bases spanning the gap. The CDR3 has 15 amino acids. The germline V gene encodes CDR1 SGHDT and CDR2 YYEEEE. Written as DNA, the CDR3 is TGTGCCAGCAGCGGGCAGGGGCCTTCTAACTATGGCTACACCTTC. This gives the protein CASSGQGPSNYGYTF.

The CDR3 loop is CASSHYTGVKNIQYF. The CDR3 coding sequence is TGTGCCAGCAGTCATTACACGGGGGTCAAAAACATTCAGTACTTC. The chain joins TRBV28 to TRBJ2-4; maybe TRBD2 (6 bases). Trimming cost V 5 bases and J 3 bases, with 14 bases left between them. The CDR3 has 15 residues. Germline CDR1 MDHEN, CDR2 SYDVKM.

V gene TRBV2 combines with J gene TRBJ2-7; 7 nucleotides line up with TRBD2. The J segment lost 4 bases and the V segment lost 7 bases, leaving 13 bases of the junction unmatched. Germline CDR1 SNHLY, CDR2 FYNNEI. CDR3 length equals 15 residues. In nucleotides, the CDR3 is TGTGCCAGCAAGCCAGAACCAGGCGGGGGATACGAGCAGTACTTC. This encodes CASKPEPGGGYEQYF.

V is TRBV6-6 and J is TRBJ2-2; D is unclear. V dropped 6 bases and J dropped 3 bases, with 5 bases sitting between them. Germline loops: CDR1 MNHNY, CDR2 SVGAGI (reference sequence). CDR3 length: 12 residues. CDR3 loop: CASRGYTGELFF. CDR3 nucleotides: TGTGCCAGCAGGGGGTACACCGGGGAGCTGTTTTTT.

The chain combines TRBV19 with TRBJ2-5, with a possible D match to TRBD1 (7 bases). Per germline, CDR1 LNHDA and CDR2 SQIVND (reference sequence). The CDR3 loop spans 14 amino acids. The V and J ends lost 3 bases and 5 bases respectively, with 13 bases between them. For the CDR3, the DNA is TGTGCCAGTAGTATCCGGGACAGCGGGGAGACCCAGTACTTC. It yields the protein CASSIRDSGETQYF.

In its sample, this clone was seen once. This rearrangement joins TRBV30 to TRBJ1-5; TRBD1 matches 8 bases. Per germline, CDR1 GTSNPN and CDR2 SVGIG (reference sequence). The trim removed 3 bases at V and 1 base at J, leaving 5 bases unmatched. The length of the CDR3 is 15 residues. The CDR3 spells CAWRRTGTSNQPQHF. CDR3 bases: TGTGCCTGGAGAAGGACAGGGACGAGCAATCAGCCCCAGCATTTT.

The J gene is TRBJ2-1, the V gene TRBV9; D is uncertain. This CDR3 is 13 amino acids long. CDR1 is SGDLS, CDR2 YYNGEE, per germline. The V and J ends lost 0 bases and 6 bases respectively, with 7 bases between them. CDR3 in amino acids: CASSVEGFNEQFF. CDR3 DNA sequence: TGTGCCAGCAGCGTAGAGGGATTCAATGAGCAGTTCTTC.

CDR3 bases: TGTGCCACCAGCAGAGATTGGAGTTCACCCCTCCACTTT. Encoded protein: CATSRDWSSPLHF. The chain recombines TRBV15 with TRBJ1-6; unclear D gene. This CDR3 comprises 13 residues. The V gene's germline CDR1 is LNHNV and CDR2 YYDKDF (reference sequence). The V and J ends lost 0 bases and 9 bases respectively, with 6 bases between them.

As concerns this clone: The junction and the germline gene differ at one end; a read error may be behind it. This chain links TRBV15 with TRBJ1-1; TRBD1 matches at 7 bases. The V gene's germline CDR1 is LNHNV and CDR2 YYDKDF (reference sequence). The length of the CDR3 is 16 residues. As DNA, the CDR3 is TGTGCCACCAGCAGAGATTTGTCAGGGGGGAACGCTGAAGCTTTCTTT. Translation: CATSRDLSGGNAEAFF.

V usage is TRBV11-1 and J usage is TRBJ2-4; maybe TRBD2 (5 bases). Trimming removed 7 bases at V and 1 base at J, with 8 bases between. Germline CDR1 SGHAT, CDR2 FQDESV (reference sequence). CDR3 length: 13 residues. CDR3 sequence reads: CASTSGAKNIQYF. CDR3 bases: TGTGCCAGCACGTCGGGGGCCAAAAACATTCAGTACTTC.

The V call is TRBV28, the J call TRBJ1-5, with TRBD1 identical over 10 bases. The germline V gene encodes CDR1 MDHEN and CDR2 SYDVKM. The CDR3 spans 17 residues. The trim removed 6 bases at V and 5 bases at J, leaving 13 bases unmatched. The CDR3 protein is CASSRPPGQGKDQPQHF. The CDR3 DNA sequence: TGTGCCAGCAGCCGACCACCGGGACAGGGGAAGGATCAGCCCCAGCATTTT.

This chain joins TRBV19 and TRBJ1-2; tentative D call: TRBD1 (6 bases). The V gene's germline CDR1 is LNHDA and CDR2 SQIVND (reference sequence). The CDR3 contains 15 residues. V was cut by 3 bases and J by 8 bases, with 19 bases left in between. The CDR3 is CASSISRDTIPGYTF. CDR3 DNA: TGTGCCAGTAGTATTAGTCGGGACACCATTCCGGGCTACACCTTC.

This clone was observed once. This chain's CDR3 is CASSEIAGTPYEQYF. In DNA form, the CDR3 reads TGTGCCAGCAGTGAGATCGCCGGCACGCCGTACGAGCAGTACTTC. The rearrangement joins TRBV6-4 to TRBJ2-7; D is ambiguous. CDR3 size: 15 residues. CDR1 and CDR2 (germline): MRHNA, SNTAGT. The germline V and J ends were trimmed by 3 bases and 4 bases, with 16 bases remaining between them.

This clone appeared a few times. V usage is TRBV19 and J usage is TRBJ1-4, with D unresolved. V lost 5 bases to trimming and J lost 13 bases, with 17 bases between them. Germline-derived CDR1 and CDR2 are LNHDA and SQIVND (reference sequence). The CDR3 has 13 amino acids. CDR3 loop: CASSPGIVWVLFF. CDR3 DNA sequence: TGTGCCAGTAGTCCGGGGATCGTGTGGGTACTGTTTTTT.

The CDR3 is CASRPATGGNQPQHF. The CDR3, as DNA: TGTGCCAGCAGGCCCGCGACAGGGGGCAATCAGCCCCAGCATTTT. This sequence joins TRBV28 and TRBJ1-5; 8 bases align to TRBD1. CDR3 length: 15 residues. Germline lookup yields CDR1 MDHEN and CDR2 SYDVKM. The V segment lost 6 bases and the J segment 2 bases; nucleotides outside the gene matches: 6.

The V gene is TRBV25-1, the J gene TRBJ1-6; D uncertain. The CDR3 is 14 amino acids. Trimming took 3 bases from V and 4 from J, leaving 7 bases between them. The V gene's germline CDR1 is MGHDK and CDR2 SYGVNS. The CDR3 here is CASSDSGYNSPLHF. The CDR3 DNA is TGTGCCAGCAGTGACTCAGGATATAATTCACCCCTCCACTTT.